Listed below are T cell receptor beta chains from one sample, sequenced in a study of cytomegalovirus exposure and HLA in healthy donors. Sequencing used immunoSEQ multiplex PCR; TCRdb keeps in-frame clones, though not all of them. The sample holds some 120,000 clones, around four fifths seen once. Sequencing was carried out using PBMCs. The receptors come from a male donor in good health and CMV-seropositive. Both conserved end residues are part of each CDR3. D genes are given only for firm matches. Expanded clones get a size class; other rows say once, few or many, or leave the size out.

TRBJ2-7,TRBD2,NA,TRBV19,TGTGCCAGTAGTATGCTAGCGGGAGTAGACGAGCAGTACTTC,CASSMLAGVDEQYF
TRBJ2-7,TRBD1,NA,TRBV19,TGTGCCACCTGGTCCGGGACAGGCTCCTACGAGCAGTACTTC,CATWSGTGSYEQYF
TRBJ1-4,NA,NA,TRBV18,TGTGCCAGCTCATACGCTCCGGTGGCTAATGAAAAACTGTTTTTT,CASSYAPVANEKLFF
TRBJ2-3,NA,NA,TRBV7-9,TGTGCCAGCAGCCCGCCCTACCCGGGTACGCAGTATTTT,CASSPPYPGTQYF
TRBJ2-1,TRBD2,NA,TRBV4-3,TGCGCCAGCAGCCAAGGCAGCGGGGTAAATGAGCAGTTCTTC,CASSQGSGVNEQFF
TRBJ2-1,TRBD2,NA,TRBV16,TGTGCCAGCAGCCAGGGTTTAACAGGCTGGTTGACTAGCGGGTATTCGTACAATGAGCAGTTCTTC,CASSQGLTGWLTSGYSYNEQFF
TRBJ2-7,NA,NA,TRBV27,TGTGCCAGCAGTCCCCTGTCGAGGAGGATTCACGAGCAGTACTTC,CASSPLSRRIHEQYF
TRBJ1-5,NA,NA,TRBV27,TGTGCCTCCTGTAGGGCAGGGTACAATCAGCCCCAGCATTTT,CASCRAGYNQPQHF
TRBJ2-7,NA,NA,TRBV27,TGTGCCAGCAGTTTATTCGGTGCCGGGGTGGACGGGTACGAGCAGTACTTC,CASSLFGAGVDGYEQYF
TRBJ1-2,NA,NA,TRBV19,TGTGCCAGTAGCAACAGGGAATCCTATGGCTACACCTTC,CASSNRESYGYTF
TRBJ2-7,TRBD2,NA,TRBV5-5,TGTGCCAGCAGCTTGGCTTTATCGTCTAGCGGCGGGTACGAGCAGTACTTC,CASSLALSSSGGYEQYF
TRBJ2-7,TRBD1,NA,TRBV5-1,TGCGCCAGCAGCTTGGGACGGACAGGTCCCTACGAGCAGTACTTC,CASSLGRTGPYEQYF
TRBJ2-3,NA,NA,TRBV18,TGTGCCAGCCTGCCAGGGGGCACAGATACGCAGTATTTT,CASLPGGTDTQYF
TRBJ1-1,NA,once,TRBV18,TGTGCCAGCTCACGTGAACAGCCGATACTGAACACTGAAGCTTTCTTT,CASSREQPILNTEAFF
TRBJ1-5,NA,once,TRBV2,TGTGCCAGCAGTTCCGGGACTCGACGAGGATATCAGCCCCAGCATTTT,CASSSGTRRGYQPQHF
TRBJ2-7,TRBD2,few,TRBV9,TGTGCCAGCAGCGTAGAAGATCTAGCGGGGGCCTACGAGCAGTACTTC,CASSVEDLAGAYEQYF
TRBJ2-1,TRBD1,NA,TRBV6-1,TGTGCCAGCAGTCGGACAGGGAACACCTACAATGAGCAGTTCTTC,CASSRTGNTYNEQFF
TRBJ2-1,TRBD2,NA,TRBV5-1,TGCGCCAGCAGCAACGCAGCGGGAGGGCGTGATGAGCAGTTCTTC,CASSNAAGGRDEQFF
TRBJ2-1,NA,NA,TRBV19,TGTGCCAGTAGTACAGGGGCCCGCGAGTACAATGAGCAGTTCTTC,CASSTGAREYNEQFF
TRBJ1-5,TRBD1,NA,TRBV28,TGTGCCAGCAGGGAAACAGGGGATCAGCCCCAGCATTTT,CASRETGDQPQHF
TRBJ2-7,TRBD1,NA,TRBV27,TGTGCCAGCAGTTTGGCCCTGGGACAGGGGTTTGGCTACGAGCAGTACTTC,CASSLALGQGFGYEQYF
TRBJ1-5,NA,NA,TRBV2,TGTGCCAGCATTCAGGAACCTTCGGGCAATCAGCCCCAGCATTTT,CASIQEPSGNQPQHF
TRBJ2-2,NA,NA,TRBV5-1,TGCGCCAGCAGCTTGGCGGAGACTCCCGGGGAGCTGTTTTTT,CASSLAETPGELFF
TRBJ2-5,TRBD2,once,TRBV4-3,TGCGCCAGCAGCCAAGCCTACGGCGGGGGGTCCCAAAAGCCCCTGTACTTC,CASSQAYGGGSQKPLYF
TRBJ2-7,NA,NA,TRBV27,TGTGCCAGCACTCCGGCGGGGTCCCACGAGCAGTACTTC,CASTPAGSHEQYF
TRBJ1-1,NA,NA,TRBV6-5,TGTGCCAGCAGTTACTATGGACACCTGAACACTGAAGCTTTCTTT,CASSYYGHLNTEAFF
TRBJ1-1,NA,few,TRBV6-5,TGTGCCAGCAGTTACGGGGGGAGTGGAAAAGAAGCTTTCTTT,CASSYGGSGKEAFF
TRBJ1-1,NA,NA,TRBV27,TGTGCCAGCAGTGGGGGCCTGACTGAAGCTTTCTTT,CASSGGLTEAFF
TRBJ1-2,NA,NA,TRBV28,TGTGCCAGCAGTTTAAATTCCCCAGGGAGGCAAGACTATGGCTACACCTTC,CASSLNSPGRQDYGYTF
TRBJ2-7,TRBD2,once,TRBV7-9,TGTGCCGTCCCGGGGGGGGGCTCCTACGAGCAGTACTTC,CAVPGGGSYEQYF
TRBJ2-1,NA,NA,TRBV7-8,TGTGCCAGCAGCTGGACTCGCAGCTCCTACAATGAGCAGTTCTTC,CASSWTRSSYNEQFF
TRBJ2-7,TRBD2,NA,TRBV27,TGTGCCAGCAGTCCTAGCGGGAGGGCCTCCTACGAGCAGTACTTC,CASSPSGRASYEQYF
TRBJ2-5,NA,NA,TRBV7-9,TGTGCCAGCACCACTAATGGGGGGATAGCCCAAGAGACCCAGTACTTC,CASTTNGGIAQETQYF
TRBJ1-1,TRBD1,NA,TRBV7-9,TGTGCCAGCAGCCGGATACGACAGGGAAACACTGAAGCTTTCTTT,CASSRIRQGNTEAFF
TRBJ2-7,NA,NA,TRBV6-5,TGTGCCAGCAGTTACCAGTACGAGCAGTACTTC,CASSYQYEQYF
TRBJ2-3,TRBD2,NA,TRBV14,TGTGCCAGCAGCCAACGGGTGGGAGGGTCCACAGATACGCAGTATTTT,CASSQRVGGSTDTQYF
TRBJ2-1,TRBD2,NA,TRBV5-4,TGTGCCAGCAGCTTGGGACTAGCGGGATCCAATGAGCAGTTCTTC,CASSLGLAGSNEQFF
TRBJ2-6,NA,NA,TRBV7-2,TGTGCCAGCAGCCAAAGGATAGGGGCTGGGGCCAACGTCCTGACTTTC,CASSQRIGAGANVLTF
TRBJ2-7,TRBD1,NA,TRBV28,TGTGCCAGCAGTATTCCGGGACAGGGGGCTTACGAGCAGTACTTC,CASSIPGQGAYEQYF
TRBJ2-5,TRBD2,few,TRBV6-1,TGTGCCAGCGCGGGAGGGCCGGAGACCCAGTACTTC,CASAGGPETQYF
TRBJ2-3,NA,NA,TRBV5-1,TGCGCCAGCAGCCTCACCACCAGGGTTAGGTTCACAGATACGCAGTATTTT,CASSLTTRVRFTDTQYF
TRBJ2-1,NA,NA,TRBV5-4,TGTGCCAGCAACGACCAGACTAGGAATGAGCAGTTCTTC,CASNDQTRNEQFF
TRBJ2-7,NA,few,TRBV30,TGTGCCTGGAGTACTACGGGGGTCGAGCAGTACTTC,CAWSTTGVEQYF
TRBJ2-2,NA,NA,TRBV4-3,TGCGCCAGCTCCCAGGGGATTAACACCGGGGAGCTGTTTTTT,CASSQGINTGELFF
TRBJ2-6,NA,NA,TRBV7-2,TGTGCCAGCAGCTTGGCCACGTCCTCTGGGGCCAACGTCCTGACTTTC,CASSLATSSGANVLTF
TRBJ2-1,TRBD2,NA,TRBV19,TGTGCCAGTAGTATCCTCCTAGCGGGACTCTCCTACAATGAGCAGTTCTTC,CASSILLAGLSYNEQFF
TRBJ1-5,NA,NA,TRBV5-6,TGTGCCAGCAGCTTGGCCGGGTTGCAGCCCCAGCATTTT,CASSLAGLQPQHF
TRBJ1-2,NA,NA,TRBV27,TGTGCCAGCAGTTTAGCAGGGGCGGATAACTATGGCTACACCTTC,CASSLAGADNYGYTF
TRBJ2-3,NA,NA,TRBV4-2,TGTGCCAGCAGCCAAGGACTAACGGGAGCCACAGATACGCAGTATTTT,CASSQGLTGATDTQYF
TRBJ1-1,NA,NA,TRBV5-1,TGCGCCAGCAGCTTGACCAGGGTAGGAACTGAAGCTTTCTTT,CASSLTRVGTEAFF
TRBJ2-5,TRBD1,NA,TRBV19,TGTGCCAGTAGCCTCGGACAGGGGGCCCGAGAGACCCAGTACTTC,CASSLGQGARETQYF
TRBJ2-7,TRBD2,NA,TRBV7-2,TGTGCCAGCAGTCCCGGGACTAGCGGGTTTAGCTCCTACGAGCAGTACTTC,CASSPGTSGFSSYEQYF
TRBJ2-7,TRBD2,NA,TRBV15,TGTGCCACCAGCAGAGTCGGTACGCGGGAGGGACCGGGAATCTACGAGCAGTACTTC,CATSRVGTREGPGIYEQYF
TRBJ2-4,TRBD2,NA,TRBV11-2,TGTGCCAGCAGCTTAGGCCTGCCCACTAGCGGGAGGGGGAAAAACATTCAGTACTTC,CASSLGLPTSGRGKNIQYF
TRBJ2-5,TRBD2,once,TRBV19,TGTGCCAGTACCCCCGTACCGGGACTACAAGAGACCCAGTACTTC,CASTPVPGLQETQYF
TRBJ1-1,NA,NA,TRBV6-4,TGTGCCAGCAAGCGGACGGAGGAGACTGAAGCTTTCTTT,CASKRTEETEAFF